The 3 T cell receptor beta chains below all came from one sample that was sequenced in a study of CD8+CD57+ T cells in acquired aplastic anemia. Genomic DNA constituted the template upon which TCR beta VDJ and CDR3 profiling was performed. TCRdb redid the calling of the reads with MiXCR, one entry per CDR3 protein. The table has about 470,000 distinct CDR3 sequences, around a third seen once; the top ten hold 0.8% to 0.85%. Only patients with CD8+CD57+ cell expansion on flow cytometry were chosen for sequencing. The sample consisted of sorted CD4+, CD8+, or CD8+CD57+ T cells (not recorded which) from PBMCs. These receptors all come from a human donor with aplastic anemia.

This clonotype has only one observation. One end of the junction fails to match germline, which may point to a read error. J is TRBJ1-2 and V is TRBV25-1; D not certain. CDR3 length: 14 residues. Germline CDR1 MGHDK, CDR2 SYGVNS. CDR3 in DNA: TGTGCCATCAGTTCCACGGGAGCTAACTATGGCTACACCTTC. It encodes CAISSTGANYGYTF.

Regarding this clonotype: A much bigger clone sits one base away, suggesting this may be a read error. The chain recombines TRBV24-1 with TRBJ2-5; the match to TRBD1 covers 9 bases. Per the germline V gene, CDR1 is KGHDR and CDR2 is SFDVKD. With 4 bases clipped from V and 4 bases from J, the junction kept 6 bases outside the gene matches. The CDR3 is 15 residues long. The DNA of the CDR3 is TGTGCCACCAGTGAGATACAGGGGGCTGGAGAGACCCAGTACTTC. It specifies CATSEIQGAGETQYF.

This clonotype was counted at least ten times. V gene TRBV4-3 combines with J gene TRBJ1-2; D may be TRBD1 (6 bases). Trimming stripped 3 bases from V and 1 base from J, with 12 bases between. CDR1 and CDR2 from the germline V gene are LGHNA and YSLEER. This CDR3 is built from 15 residues. The CDR3 DNA follows: TGCGCCAGCAGCCATACCTCGGACAGTAACTATGGCTACACCTTC. Amino acids: CASSHTSDSNYGYTF.